This record looks at one T cell receptor (beta chain) sequence and its context. The sample originates from a study of technical replicates of blood from several donors. V lost 2 bases and J lost 8, with 6 bases in between. Germline CDR1 reads SGHNT; CDR2 reads YENEEA. CDR3 size: 11 residues. Data came from immunoSEQ multiplex PCR; TCRdb stores just in-frame clones and leaves some out. The sample carries just over 75,000 clones, 85% to 95% recorded once. Sequenced sample: T cells isolated from PBMCs. The chain couples TRBV11-3 to TRBJ1-1; D gene uncertain. The TCR sequence derives from a human donor in good health. CDR3 in amino acids: CASSLRTEAFF. The CDR3 DNA is TGTGCCAGCAGCTTACGAACAGAAGCTTTCTTT.